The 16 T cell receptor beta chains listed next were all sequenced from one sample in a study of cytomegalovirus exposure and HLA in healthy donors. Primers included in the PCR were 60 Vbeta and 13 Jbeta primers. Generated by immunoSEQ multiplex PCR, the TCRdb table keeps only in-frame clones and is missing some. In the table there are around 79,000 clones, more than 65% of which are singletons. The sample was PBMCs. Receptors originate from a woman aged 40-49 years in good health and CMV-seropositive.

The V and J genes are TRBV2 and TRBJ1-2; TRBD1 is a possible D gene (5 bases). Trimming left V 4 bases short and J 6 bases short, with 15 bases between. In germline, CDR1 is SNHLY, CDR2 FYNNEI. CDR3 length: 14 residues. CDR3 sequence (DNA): TGTGCCAGCAGTGGGGGCGGCAGGGTAAATGGCTACACCTTC. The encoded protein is CASSGGGRVNGYTF. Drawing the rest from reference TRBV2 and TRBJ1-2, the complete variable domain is EPEVTQTPSHQVTQMGQEVILRCVPISNHLYFYWYRQILGQKVEFLVSFYNNEISEKSEIFDDQFSVERPDGSNFTLKIRSTKLEDSAMYFCASSGGGRVNGYTFGSGTRLTVV.

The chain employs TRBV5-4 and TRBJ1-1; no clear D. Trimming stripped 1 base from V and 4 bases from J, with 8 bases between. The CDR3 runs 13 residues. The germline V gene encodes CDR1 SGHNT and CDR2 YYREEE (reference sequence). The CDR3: CASSLKGGTEAFF. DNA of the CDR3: TGTGCCAGCAGCTTGAAGGGAGGCACTGAAGCTTTCTTT.

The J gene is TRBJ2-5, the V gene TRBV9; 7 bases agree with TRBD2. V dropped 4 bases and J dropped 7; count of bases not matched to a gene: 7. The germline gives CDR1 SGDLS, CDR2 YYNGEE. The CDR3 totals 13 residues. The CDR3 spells CASSFTGEGTQYF. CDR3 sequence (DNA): TGTGCCAGCAGCTTTACGGGGGAGGGGACCCAGTACTTC.

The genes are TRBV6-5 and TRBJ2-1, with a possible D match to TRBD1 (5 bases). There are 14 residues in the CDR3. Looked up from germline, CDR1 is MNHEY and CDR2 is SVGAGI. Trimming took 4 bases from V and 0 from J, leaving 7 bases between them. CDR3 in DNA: TGTGCCAGCAGTTCCGACAGCTCCTACAATGAGCAGTTCTTC. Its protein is CASSSDSSYNEQFF.

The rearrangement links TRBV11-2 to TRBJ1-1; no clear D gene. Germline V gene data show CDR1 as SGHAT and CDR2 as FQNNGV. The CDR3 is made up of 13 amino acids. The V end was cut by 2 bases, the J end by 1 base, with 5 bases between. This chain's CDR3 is CASSLLGNTEAFF. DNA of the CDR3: TGTGCCAGCAGCTTACTAGGGAACACTGAAGCTTTCTTT.

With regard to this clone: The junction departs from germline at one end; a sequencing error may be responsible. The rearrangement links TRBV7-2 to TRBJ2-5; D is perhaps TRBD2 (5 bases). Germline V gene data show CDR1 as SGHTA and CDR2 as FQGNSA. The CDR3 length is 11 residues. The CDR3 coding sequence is TGTGCCAGCAGCCTAGCCCGGACCCAGTACTTC. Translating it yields CASSLARTQYF.

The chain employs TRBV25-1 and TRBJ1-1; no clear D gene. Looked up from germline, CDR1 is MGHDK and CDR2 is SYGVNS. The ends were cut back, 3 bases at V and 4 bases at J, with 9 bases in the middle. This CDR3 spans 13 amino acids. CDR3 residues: CASSEHGVTEAFF. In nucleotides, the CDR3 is TGTGCCAGCAGTGAGCACGGGGTCACTGAAGCTTTCTTT.

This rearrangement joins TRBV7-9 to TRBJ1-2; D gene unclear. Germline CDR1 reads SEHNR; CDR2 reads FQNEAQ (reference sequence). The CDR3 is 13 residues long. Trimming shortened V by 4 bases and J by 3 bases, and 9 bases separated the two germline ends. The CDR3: CASSYSSDYGYTF. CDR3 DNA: TGTGCCAGCAGCTATTCCTCTGACTATGGCTACACCTTC.

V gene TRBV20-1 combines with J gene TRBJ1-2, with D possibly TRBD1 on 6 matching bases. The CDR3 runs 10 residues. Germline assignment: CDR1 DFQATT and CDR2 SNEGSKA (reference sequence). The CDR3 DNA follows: TGCAGCGCGGCAGGGGAAGGCTACACCTTC. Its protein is CSAAGEGYTF.

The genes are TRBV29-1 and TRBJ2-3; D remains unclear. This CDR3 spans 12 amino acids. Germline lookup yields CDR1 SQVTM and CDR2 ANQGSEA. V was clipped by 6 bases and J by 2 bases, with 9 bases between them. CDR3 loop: CSVLADTDTQYF. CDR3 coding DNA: TGCAGCGTATTGGCCGACACAGATACGCAGTATTTT.

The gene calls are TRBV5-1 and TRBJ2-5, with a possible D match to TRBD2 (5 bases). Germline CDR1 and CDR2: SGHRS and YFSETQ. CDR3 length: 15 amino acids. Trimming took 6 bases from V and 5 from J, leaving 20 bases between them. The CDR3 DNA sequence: TGCGCCAGCAAATCTCGGGGAGATCCGGCGGAGACCCAGTACTTC. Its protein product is CASKSRGDPAETQYF.

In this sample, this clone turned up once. The DNA of the CDR3 is TGCGCCAGCAGCCAAGGGGCGGCGGGACGACAAACAGATACGCAGTATTTT. Protein product: CASSQGAAGRQTDTQYF. The chain combines TRBV4-3 with TRBJ2-3, with D possibly matching TRBD2 (6 bases). Between the trimmed V and J ends, which lost 1 base and 3 bases, there was a span of 17 bases. Germline loops: CDR1 LGHNA, CDR2 YSLEER. The CDR3 sequence is 17 residues long.

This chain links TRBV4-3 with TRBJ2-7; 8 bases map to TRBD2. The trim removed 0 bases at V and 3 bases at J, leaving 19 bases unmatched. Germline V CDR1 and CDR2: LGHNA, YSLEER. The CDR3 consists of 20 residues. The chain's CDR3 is CASSQDRFGLAGASDYEQYF. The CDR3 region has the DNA TGCGCCAGCAGCCAAGATAGGTTTGGCCTAGCGGGTGCCTCTGACTACGAGCAGTACTTC.

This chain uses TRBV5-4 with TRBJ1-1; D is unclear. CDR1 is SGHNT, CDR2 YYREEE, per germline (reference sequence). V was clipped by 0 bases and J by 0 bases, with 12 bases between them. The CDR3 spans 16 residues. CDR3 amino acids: CASSLALAAVNTEAFF. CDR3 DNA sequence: TGTGCCAGCAGCTTGGCCCTGGCTGCGGTGAACACTGAAGCTTTCTTT.

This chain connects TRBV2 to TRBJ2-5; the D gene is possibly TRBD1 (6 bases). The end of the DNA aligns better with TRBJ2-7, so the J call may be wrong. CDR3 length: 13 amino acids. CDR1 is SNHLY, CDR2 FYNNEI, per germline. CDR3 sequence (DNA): TGTGCCAGCAGTGGGACAGTCTCCTACGAGCAGTACTTC. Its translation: CASSGTVSYEQYF.

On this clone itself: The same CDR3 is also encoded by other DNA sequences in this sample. The CDR3, as DNA: TGTGCCTGGAGTGCACAGGGGTCACTCGGGGGCAATCAGCCCCAGCATTTT. This gives the protein CAWSAQGSLGGNQPQHF. V is TRBV30 and J is TRBJ1-5, with 7 bases matching TRBD1. In germline, CDR1 is GTSNPN, CDR2 SVGIG (reference sequence). The trim removed 1 base at V and 2 bases at J, leaving 11 bases unmatched. The CDR3 loop spans 17 amino acids. Together with reference TRBV30 and TRBJ1-5, the CDR3 gives the full variable domain: SQTIHQWPATLVQPVGSPLSLECTVEGTSNPNLYWYRQAAGRGLQLLFYSVGIGQISSEVPQNLSASRPQDRQFILSSKKLLLSDSGFYLCAWSAQGSLGGNQPQHFGDGTRLSIL.